This TCR beta chain was documented in a study of human T cells and chemical hapten exposure. A few counts support this clonotype. Germline CDR1 reads SGHRS; CDR2 reads YFSETQ. V was cut by 1 base and J by 8 bases, with 13 bases left in between. This CDR3 is built from 15 residues. The time point is: healthy volunteer bleed at 2 weeks. Someone pulled total RNA out of unfractionated whole blood. MiXCR, run by TCRdb on the RACE reads, gives a single entry per CDR3 protein. The sample includes 130,000 or so distinct CDR3 sequences, approximately 10% seen only once; the top ten take around 2%. The chain couples TRBV5-1 to TRBJ1-6; D unresolved. The sequence came from a male donor in good health. Some clones in this sample may be carry-over from other donors' samples. Sequenced material: whole blood. Here the CDR3 reads CASSLWFPRDSPLHF. The CDR3 coding sequence is TGCGCCAGCAGCTTGTGGTTCCCCCGGGATTCACCCCTCCACTTT.